This is a list of T cell receptor beta chains from one sample in a study of T cell changes during pregnancy in multiple sclerosis. Libraries were prepared by immunoSEQ multiplex PCR; TCRdb keeps only in-frame clonotypes and omits some of them. The top ten hold around 1.4% of the sample, which has tens of thousands of clones, 85% to 95% seen once. This sample comprised peripheral blood, obtained in the third trimester of pregnancy. Receptors were obtained from a female donor in good health, enrolled as a control in a pregnancy study. CDR3s leave out the opening cysteine and the closing phenylalanine or tryptophan.

CDR3 length,V gene,J gene,CDR3 protein
15,TRBV7-8,TRBJ2-1,ASSYTLTGVEYNEQF
16,TRBV9,TRBJ2-6,ASSTPGQAFSGANVLT
13,TRBV6-1,TRBJ2-5,ASSPAGQSQETQY
13,TRBV4-1,TRBJ1-5,ASSQVVGSNQPQH
11,TRBV19,TRBJ2-7,ASSSDRDYEQY
12,TRBV7-9,TRBJ1-4,ASSLRQGGEKLF
12,TRBV5-8,TRBJ2-7,ASSLLQGVASQY
16,TRBV2,TRBJ2-4,ASRETGGTYYLKNIQY
13,TRBV25-1,TRBJ2-7,ASSERKAGSYEQY
13,TRBV19,TRBJ2-7,ASSPAGESHYEQY
12,TRBV7-6,TRBJ2-7,ASSPHAKNHEQY
14,TRBV4-1,TRBJ1-4,ASRSVRGQTNEKLF
16,TRBV18,TRBJ2-6,ASSPLAFGGAGANVLT